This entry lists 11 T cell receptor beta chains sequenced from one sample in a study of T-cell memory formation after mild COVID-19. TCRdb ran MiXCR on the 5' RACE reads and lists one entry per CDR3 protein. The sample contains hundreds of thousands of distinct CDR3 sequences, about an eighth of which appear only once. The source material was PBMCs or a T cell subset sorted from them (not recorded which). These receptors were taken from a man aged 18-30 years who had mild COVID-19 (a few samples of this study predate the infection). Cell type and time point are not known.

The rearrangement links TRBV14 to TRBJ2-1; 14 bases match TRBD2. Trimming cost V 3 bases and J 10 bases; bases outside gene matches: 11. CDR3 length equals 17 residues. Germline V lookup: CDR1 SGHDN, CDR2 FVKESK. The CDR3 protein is CASSQGLAGVPPPEQFF. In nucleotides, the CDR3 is TGTGCCAGCAGCCAGGGACTAGCGGGGGTCCCTCCCCCGGAGCAGTTCTTC. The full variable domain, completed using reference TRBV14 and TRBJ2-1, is EAGVTQFPSHSVIEKGQTVTLRCDPISGHDNLYWYRRVMGKEIKFLLHFVKESKQDESGMPNNRFLAERTGGTYSTLKVQPAELEDSGVYFCASSQGLAGVPPPEQFFGPGTRLTVL.

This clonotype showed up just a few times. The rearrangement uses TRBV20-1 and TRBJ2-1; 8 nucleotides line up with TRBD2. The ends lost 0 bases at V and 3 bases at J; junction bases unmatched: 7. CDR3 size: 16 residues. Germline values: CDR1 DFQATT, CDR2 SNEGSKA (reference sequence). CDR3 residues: CSAREGAGAIYNEQFF. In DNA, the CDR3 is TGCAGTGCTAGAGAGGGAGCGGGGGCCATCTACAATGAGCAGTTCTTC.

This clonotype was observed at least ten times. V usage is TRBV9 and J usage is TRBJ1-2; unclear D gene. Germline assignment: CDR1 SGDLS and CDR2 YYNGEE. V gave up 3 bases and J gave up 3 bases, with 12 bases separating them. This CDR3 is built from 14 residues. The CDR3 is CASSASTSDYGYTF. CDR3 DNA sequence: TGTGCCAGCAGCGCATCTACATCTGACTATGGCTACACCTTC.

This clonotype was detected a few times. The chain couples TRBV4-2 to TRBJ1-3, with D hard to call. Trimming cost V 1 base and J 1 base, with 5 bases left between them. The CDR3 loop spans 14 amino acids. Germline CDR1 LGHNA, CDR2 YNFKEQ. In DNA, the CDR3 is TGTGCCAGCAGCCAAGTCAGTTCTGGAAACACCATATATTTT. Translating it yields CASSQVSSGNTIYF.

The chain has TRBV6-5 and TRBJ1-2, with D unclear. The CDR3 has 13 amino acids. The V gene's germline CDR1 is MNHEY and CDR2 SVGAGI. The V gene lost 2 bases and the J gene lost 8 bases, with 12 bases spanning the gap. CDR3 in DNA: TGTGCCAGCAGTTACGAGTACCAGAGAGGCTACACCTTC. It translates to CASSYEYQRGYTF.

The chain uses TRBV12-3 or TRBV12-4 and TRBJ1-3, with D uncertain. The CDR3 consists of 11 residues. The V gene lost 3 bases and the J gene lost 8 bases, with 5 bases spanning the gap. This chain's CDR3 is CASSFGDTIYF. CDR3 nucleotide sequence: TGTGCCAGCAGTTTCGGGGACACCATATATTTT.

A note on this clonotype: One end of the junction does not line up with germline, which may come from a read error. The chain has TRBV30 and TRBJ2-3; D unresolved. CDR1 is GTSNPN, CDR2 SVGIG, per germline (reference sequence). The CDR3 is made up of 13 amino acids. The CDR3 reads CARSDSVGDTQYF. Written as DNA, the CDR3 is TGTGCCCGGAGTGACTCGGTGGGGGATACGCAGTATTTT. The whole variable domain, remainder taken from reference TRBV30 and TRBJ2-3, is SQTIHQWPATLVQPVGSPLSLECTVEGTSNPNLYWYRQAAGRGLQLLFYSVGIGQISSEVPQNLSASRPQDRQFILSSKKLLLSDSGFYLCARSDSVGDTQYFGPGTRLTVL.

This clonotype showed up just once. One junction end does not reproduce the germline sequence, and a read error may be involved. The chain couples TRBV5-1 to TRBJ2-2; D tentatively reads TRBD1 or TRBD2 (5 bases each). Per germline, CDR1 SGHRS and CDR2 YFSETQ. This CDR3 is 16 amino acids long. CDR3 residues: CASSPPRQTGNGELYF. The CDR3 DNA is TGCGCCAGCAGCCCCCCCCGACAGACGGGCAACGGGGAGCTGTATTTT.

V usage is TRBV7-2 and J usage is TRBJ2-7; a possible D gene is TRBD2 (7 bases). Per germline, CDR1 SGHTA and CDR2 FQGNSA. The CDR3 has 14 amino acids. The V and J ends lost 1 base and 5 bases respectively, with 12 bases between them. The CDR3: CASSLGWGGHEQYF. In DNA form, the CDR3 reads TGTGCCAGCAGCTTAGGTTGGGGGGGCCACGAGCAGTACTTC.

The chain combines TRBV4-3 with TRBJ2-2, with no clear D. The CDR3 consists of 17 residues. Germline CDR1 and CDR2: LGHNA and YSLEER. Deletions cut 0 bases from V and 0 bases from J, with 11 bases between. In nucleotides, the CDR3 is TGCGCCAGCAGCCAAGATTTCATGACGGCGAACACCGGGGAGCTGTTTTTT. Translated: CASSQDFMTANTGELFF.

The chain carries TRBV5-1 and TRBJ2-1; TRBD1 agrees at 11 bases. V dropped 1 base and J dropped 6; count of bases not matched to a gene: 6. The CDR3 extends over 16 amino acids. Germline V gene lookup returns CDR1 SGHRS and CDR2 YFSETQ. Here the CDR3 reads CASSLSPGQGGNEQFF. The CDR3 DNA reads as TGCGCCAGCAGCTTGTCACCGGGACAGGGGGGCAATGAGCAGTTCTTC.